This T cell receptor (beta chain) was recovered during a study of blood T cell repertoires in COVID-19. In the study overall: Acute and convalescent COVID-19 specimens originated in the United States, Italy and Spain. The cDNA or gDNA used as material had been derived from T cells, B-cell-depleted T cells, or PBMCs.

Germline CDR1 reads SGHAT; CDR2 reads FQNNGV. The CDR3 has 17 residues. V was trimmed by 2 bases and J by 0 bases, leaving 14 bases between them. In the original processing: Estimation of nucleated cell counts relied on the amplification of reference gene primers. Some clones are missing from TCRdb's copy, which holds only in-frame ones; the method was immunoSEQ multiplex PCR. That table gives V, J and clone size, and the DNA gave D and trimming. Among roughly 85,000 clones, roughly 88% were seen once, and the ten largest hold about 30%. The sequence came from a middle-aged man with active or convalescent COVID-19. This chain links TRBV11-2 with TRBJ2-1, with D perhaps TRBD1 (6 bases). Sample: peripheral blood. The CDR3 DNA is TGTGCCAGCAGCTTACACGGACAGTTTAGCTCCTACAATGAGCAGTTCTTC. The encoded protein is CASSLHGQFSSYNEQFF.